This entry lists 17 T cell receptor beta chains sequenced from one sample in a study of identical twins. TCRdb re-analysed the 5' RACE reads in MiXCR, keeping a single row per CDR3 protein. The sample has roughly 200,000 distinct CDR3 sequences, around a sixth seen once. These sequences were also reported in another study, on T cells expressing NK-cell markers.

Material: CD8+ T cells sorted from blood. The source of these receptors is a young woman in good health.

This clonotype showed up just a few times. This chain connects TRBV6-5 to TRBJ2-3, with 12 nucleotides matching TRBD2. The CDR3 spans 17 residues. The germline V gene has CDR1 MNHEY and CDR2 SVGAGI. Losses at the gene ends were 8 bases for V and 4 bases for J; bases not matched to a gene: 13. CDR3 coding DNA: TGTGCCAGCGGTAACCCCCTAGCGGGGGGGCCCGCAGATACGCAGTATTTT. It yields the protein CASGNPLAGGPADTQYF.

V gene TRBV6-2 or TRBV6-3 combines with J gene TRBJ2-2; D not resolved. The CDR3 contains 13 residues. V lost 0 bases to trimming and J lost 7 bases, with 6 bases between them. Germline V gene sequence: CDR1 MNHEY, CDR2 SVGEGT. The CDR3, as DNA: TGTGCCAGCAGTTACTCGACGGGCGGGGAGCTGTTTTTT. Translation: CASSYSTGGELFF.

This clonotype was picked up many times. CDR3 protein: CSSNTDTQYF. In DNA, the CDR3 is TGCAGCTCCAACACAGATACGCAGTATTTT. The chain has TRBV29-1 and TRBJ2-3; no clear D gene. V lost 8 bases and J 2 bases, leaving 5 bases between the germline ends. This CDR3 spans 10 amino acids. Germline assignment: CDR1 SQVTM and CDR2 ANQGSEA.

This clonotype was observed a handful of times. J is TRBJ2-3 and V is TRBV7-9; TRBD2 matches 8 bases. J gave up 2 bases and V 1 base, and 8 bases lay outside the gene matches. In germline, CDR1 is SEHNR, CDR2 FQNEAQ (reference sequence). This CDR3 spans 17 amino acids. CDR3: CASSLVLAGSFTDTQYF. The CDR3 DNA sequence: TGTGCCAGCAGCTTAGTCCTAGCGGGCTCCTTCACAGATACGCAGTATTTT.

The chain employs TRBV5-4 and TRBJ2-5; TRBD2 matches at 13 bases. From germline, CDR1 is SGHNT and CDR2 YYREEE (reference sequence). V lost 4 bases and J lost 5; bases outside the gene matches: 11. CDR3 length: 17 residues. The CDR3 spells CASSPRTSGRGRETQYF. The CDR3 DNA reads as TGTGCCAGCAGCCCTCGGACTAGCGGGAGAGGTCGGGAGACCCAGTACTTC. The whole variable domain, filled in from reference TRBV5-4 and TRBJ2-5, reads ETGVTQSPTHLIKTRGQQVTLRCSSQSGHNTVSWYQQALGQGPQFIFQYYREEENGRGNFPPRFSGLQFPNYSSELNVNALELDDSALYLCASSPRTSGRGRETQYFGPGTRLLVL.

The J gene is TRBJ2-2, the V gene TRBV20-1, with a weak D call TRBD2 (7 bases). V lost 6 bases and J lost 7, with 21 bases in between. The CDR3 is made up of 15 amino acids. The germline V gene has CDR1 DFQATT and CDR2 SNEGSKA (reference sequence). Written as DNA, the CDR3 is TGCAGTGCGGTTCCAACCGGGGGGCCAGGCGGGGAGCTGTTTTTT. It yields the protein CSAVPTGGPGGELFF.

This clonotype has only a few counts. The V call is TRBV7-9, the J call TRBJ1-1, with a tentative D call TRBD1 (5 bases). V was clipped by 6 bases and J by 8 bases, with 16 bases between them. Germline CDR1 SEHNR, CDR2 FQNEAQ (reference sequence). The CDR3 is 13 residues long. In DNA form, the CDR3 reads TGTGCCAGCAGGCCCAGGGACGCCAAAGAAGCTTTCTTT. It translates to CASRPRDAKEAFF.

This rearrangement joins TRBV4-1 to TRBJ2-7, with a tentative D call TRBD2 (5 bases). Germline-derived CDR1 and CDR2 are MGHRA and YSYEKL. The germline V and J ends were trimmed by 1 base and 1 base, with 8 bases remaining between them. This CDR3 has 14 residues. The DNA for the CDR3 is TGCGCCAGCAGCCAAGTAAGAGGGTCCTACGAGCAGTACTTC. Protein sequence: CASSQVRGSYEQYF.

This chain links TRBV12-3 or TRBV12-4 with TRBJ2-1; perhaps D is TRBD1 or TRBD2 (6 bases each). CDR3 length: 12 residues. Trimming took off 3 bases at V and 10 bases at J, with 10 bases between the two ends. CDR3 sequence (DNA): TGTGCCAGCAGTTTTACGGGGGCGGAGCAGTTCTTC. Translated, it gives CASSFTGAEQFF.

J is TRBJ2-3 and V is TRBV13; 10 bases line up with TRBD2. The germline CDR1 and CDR2 sequences are PRHDT and FYEKMQ (reference sequence). The CDR3 is 14 residues long. The trim removed 4 bases at V and 6 bases at J, leaving 4 bases unmatched. CDR3 amino acids: CASSSSGRMDTQYF. CDR3 in DNA: TGTGCCAGCAGCTCTAGCGGGAGAATGGATACGCAGTATTTT.

The chain links TRBV6-5 to TRBJ1-2, with D perhaps TRBD1 (5 bases). The CDR3 spans 18 residues. In germline, CDR1 is MNHEY, CDR2 SVGAGI. Trimming stripped 4 bases from V and 0 bases from J, with 21 bases between. The CDR3 region has the DNA TGTGCCAGCAGTTCCTCGGGGCCGCTGGAGGTTTCTAACTATGGCTACACCTTC. It codes for CASSSSGPLEVSNYGYTF.

The rearrangement links TRBV27 to TRBJ2-7, with D unclear. This CDR3 has 14 residues. The germline gives CDR1 MNHEY, CDR2 SMNVEV (reference sequence). V shed 0 bases and J shed 3 bases, with 9 bases lying between them. Here the CDR3 DNA reads TGTGCCAGCAGTTTATCACGATCCCACTACGAGCAGTACTTC. Its translation is CASSLSRSHYEQYF.

The V call is TRBV7-2, the J call TRBJ2-7, with 8 bases fitting TRBD1. There are 16 residues in the CDR3. The V segment lost 5 bases and the J segment 6 bases; nucleotides outside the gene matches: 15. Germline CDR1 SGHTA, CDR2 FQGNSA. CDR3 coding DNA: TGTGCCAGCAGCCATCCTGGCAGGGGGCAAGGGAGCGAGCAGTACTTC. Amino acid sequence: CASSHPGRGQGSEQYF.

This clonotype was counted a few times. This rearrangement joins TRBV9 to TRBJ2-7, with 7 nucleotides matching TRBD1. The CDR3 totals 16 residues. Trimming took 2 bases from V and 4 from J; bases not matched to a gene: 12. Germline CDR1 and CDR2: SGDLS and YYNGEE. The CDR3 region is CASSVSPGQTIYEQYF. CDR3 nucleotide sequence: TGTGCCAGCAGCGTCTCTCCGGGACAGACCATATACGAGCAGTACTTC.

As regards this clonotype: One end of the junction varies from germline; a read error may be responsible. The chain has TRBV29-1 and TRBJ2-1; a possible D gene is TRBD2 (6 bases). This CDR3 comprises 10 residues. The germline V gene encodes CDR1 SQVTM and CDR2 ANQGSEA. CDR3 sequence reads: CGVGGDEQFF. The CDR3 nucleotides read TGCGGCGTGGGGGGAGATGAGCAGTTCTTC.

The chain uses TRBV12-3 or TRBV12-4 and TRBJ2-2, with TRBD1 as a possible D gene (5 bases). Trimming left V 3 bases short and J 4 bases short, with 18 bases between. The CDR3 spans 17 residues. CDR3 amino acids: CASSFPAGKYVTGELFF. The CDR3 DNA follows: TGTGCCAGCAGTTTCCCGGCAGGGAAGTATGTCACCGGGGAGCTGTTTTTT.

The CDR3, as DNA: TGTGCCAGCAGTTCGACAGTGGAGGGTGGGTCACCCCTCCACTTT. Amino acids: CASSSTVEGGSPLHF. The chain joins TRBV12-3 or TRBV12-4 to TRBJ1-6; D possibly corresponds to TRBD1 (5 bases). This CDR3 is built from 15 residues. V dropped 4 bases and J dropped 10 bases, with 17 bases sitting between them.